The entry that follows covers one T cell receptor beta chain sequence. Its antigen remains unidentified. Germline trimming cut 5 bases from V and 0 bases from J; bases unmatched to any gene: 12. The CDR3 consists of 17 residues. CDR1 and CDR2 from the germline V gene are SGHRS and YFSETQ. The primer mix had 60 Vbeta and 13 Jbeta primers. Original analysis: In a later analysis, 60 million to 90 million unique TCR beta chains included roughly 11 million shared by two or more donors. Generated by immunoSEQ multiplex PCR, the TCRdb table keeps only in-frame clones and is missing some. D and trimming come from the DNA, and the V and J calls and clone size come from that table. The table has 50,000 to 55,000 clones, around three fifths seen once; the top ten hold about 12%. The data were taken from a study of cytomegalovirus exposure and HLA in healthy donors. Looking at the study overall: Genotyping of 300 to 450 donors showed that roughly 80% belonged to the Caucasian-associated ancestry cluster.

Study conclusions and caveats: Reportedly, fewer N-insertions than the roughly 690-donor mean appeared in an Asian-associated ancestry cluster in a later analysis. Generally TCR sequences proved uncommon, though certain public TCRs appeared in numerous donors.

The receptor comes from a human donor in good health. V usage is TRBV5-1 and J usage is TRBJ1-1; 8 nucleotides align to TRBD1. The sample consisted of PBMCs. The CDR3, as DNA: TGCGCCAGCAGTTATAGTCAGGGGGCTATTATGAACACTGAAGCTTTCTTT. It is translated as CASSYSQGAIMNTEAFF.